Listed here are 16 T cell receptor beta chains from one sample, sequenced in a study of neoadjuvant anti-PD-1 for oral cavity cancer. Profiling relied on immunoSEQ multiplex PCR, and the TCRdb table lists in-frame clones only, not all of them. The data hold around 60,000 clones, with 79% observed a single time. The specimen comprised PBMCs, sampled before nivolumab (anti-PD-1) treatment. The receptor source for this set is a person aged 40 to 85 with oral cavity squamous cell carcinoma.

The rearrangement links TRBV6-1 to TRBJ2-3; 12 positions agree with TRBD2. The germline V gene has CDR1 MNHNS and CDR2 SASEGT. V trimming: 2 bases; J trimming: 2 bases; junction bases outside the gene matches: 8. The CDR3 has 18 residues. The CDR3 sequence is CASSEHRTSGIFTDTQYF. The CDR3 coding sequence is TGTGCCAGCAGTGAACATCGGACTAGCGGGATTTTCACAGATACGCAGTATTTT.

The chain recombines TRBV2 with TRBJ1-2; TRBD1 aligns across 11 bases. V trimming: 3 bases; J trimming: 8 bases; junction bases outside the gene matches: 5. The CDR3 spans 14 residues. Germline values: CDR1 SNHLY, CDR2 FYNNEI. CDR3: CASSDGGQGGGYTF. The CDR3 nucleotides are TGTGCCAGCAGTGATGGGGGACAGGGGGGAGGCTACACCTTC.

V gene TRBV2 combines with J gene TRBJ2-7; 8 bases match TRBD1. CDR1 and CDR2 (germline): SNHLY, FYNNEI. The length of the CDR3 is 13 residues. V lost 4 bases to trimming and J lost 3 bases; unmatched junction nucleotides: 2. The CDR3 sequence: CASSGQGNYEQYF. The CDR3 DNA reads TGTGCCAGCAGTGGACAGGGGAACTACGAGCAGTACTTC.

The chain employs TRBV4-2 and TRBJ1-3; 9 bases align to TRBD1. The CDR3 loop spans 18 amino acids. Germline CDR1 LGHNA, CDR2 YNFKEQ. The V and J ends lost 2 bases and 8 bases, in that order; junction bases with no gene match: 16. In DNA, the CDR3 is TGTGCCAGCAGCCAACTCAATAGGGGACAGGGTCAGCGAGACACCATATATTTT. This gives the protein CASSQLNRGQGQRDTIYF.

The CDR3 DNA follows: TGTGCCAGCAGTGAGGGGGCGAGCCACACAGATACGCAGTATTTT. Translation gives CASSEGASHTDTQYF. The chain uses TRBV2 and TRBJ2-3; the D gene is possibly TRBD1 (6 bases). The V end was cut by 3 bases, the J end by 2 bases, with 12 bases between. The CDR3 has 15 amino acids. The germline CDR1 and CDR2 sequences are SNHLY and FYNNEI.

As regards this clone: Its ends do not fully match the called genes, so a read error is possible. This chain connects TRBV30 to TRBJ2-1; weak D call: TRBD2 (7 bases). In germline, CDR1 is GTSNPN, CDR2 SVGIG (reference sequence). CDR3 size: 12 residues. The CDR3 DNA reads as TGTGCCTGGAAGGGGGGGGGCCGTCGTTTGGTCTTC. It encodes CAWKGGGRRLVF. The full variable domain, in which reference TRBV30 and TRBJ2-1 provide the parts outside the CDR3, is SQTIHQWPATLVQPVGSPLSLECTVEGTSNPNLYWYRQAAGRGLQLLFYSVGIGQISSEVPQNLSASRPQDRQFILSSKKLLLSDSGFYLCAWKGGGRRLVFGPGTRLTVL.

The CDR3 coding sequence is TGTGCCAGCAGTTCCCTTAGAGACAGACCACTAGCGGGAGTCCCCGGGGAGCTGTTTTTT. It codes for CASSSLRDRPLAGVPGELFF. The V call is TRBV27, the J call TRBJ2-2, with 11 positions matching TRBD2. CDR1 is MNHEY and CDR2 is SMNVEV in the germline V gene (reference sequence). The CDR3 runs to 20 residues. The V segment lost 4 bases and the J segment 6 bases; nucleotides outside the gene matches: 19.

There are a few counts of this clone. J is TRBJ2-1 and V is TRBV13, with 14 nucleotides matching TRBD2. The V segment lost 4 bases and the J segment 7 bases; nucleotides outside the gene matches: 9. Per germline, CDR1 PRHDT and CDR2 FYEKMQ (reference sequence). This CDR3 spans 17 amino acids. This CDR3 is CASSYTTGTSGRNEQFF. In nucleotides, the CDR3 is TGTGCCAGCAGCTATACCACCGGGACTAGCGGGAGAAATGAGCAGTTCTTC.

This chain uses TRBV19 with TRBJ2-3; 15 bases are a match to TRBD2. The CDR3 is 14 amino acids. V lost 6 bases and J lost 9; bases outside the gene matches: 4. CDR1 LNHDA and CDR2 SQIVND come from the germline V gene (reference sequence). The CDR3: CASRDGTSGRTQYF. CDR3 DNA sequence: TGTGCCAGTAGGGACGGGACTAGCGGGAGGACGCAGTATTTT.

The V and J genes are TRBV18 and TRBJ2-3, with 9 bases that match TRBD1. The V gene's germline CDR1 is KGHSH and CDR2 LQKENI. The CDR3 loop spans 16 amino acids. V dropped 4 bases and J dropped 3; count of bases not matched to a gene: 8. The CDR3 loop is CASSQQGQGSTDTQYF. The CDR3 DNA is TGTGCCAGCTCACAACAAGGACAGGGGTCAACAGATACGCAGTATTTT.

This rearrangement joins TRBV11-2 to TRBJ1-2; tentatively, D is TRBD1 (5 bases). The length of the CDR3 is 12 residues. The V gene lost 1 base and the J gene lost 7 bases, with 7 bases spanning the gap. Per germline, CDR1 SGHAT and CDR2 FQNNGV. CDR3 bases: TGTGCCAGCAGCTTAGGGGGCGTTGGCTACACCTTC. Translating it yields CASSLGGVGYTF. The full variable domain, with the rest looked up from reference TRBV11-2 and TRBJ1-2, is EAGVAQSPRYKIIEKRQSVAFWCNPISGHATLYWYQQILGQGPKLLIQFQNNGVVDDSQLPKDRFSAERLKGVDSTLKIQPAKLEDSAVYLCASSLGGVGYTFGSGTRLTVV.

A few counts support this clone. J is TRBJ2-7 and V is TRBV4-1, with D perhaps matching TRBD2 (5 bases). Trimming pared 2 bases from V and 3 bases from J, leaving 8 bases between. CDR1 is MGHRA, CDR2 YSYEKL, per germline. The length of the CDR3 is 13 residues. The CDR3 reads CASSQKRDYEQYF. The CDR3 nucleotides read TGCGCCAGCAGCCAAAAACGGGACTACGAGCAGTACTTC.

The V gene is TRBV19, the J gene TRBJ1-3; D ambiguous. Trimming left V 4 bases short and J 0 bases short, with 10 bases between. This CDR3 spans 15 amino acids. The germline V gene encodes CDR1 LNHDA and CDR2 SQIVND (reference sequence). The CDR3: CASSRELISGNTIYF. The CDR3 DNA reads TGTGCCAGTAGTAGAGAGCTGATCTCTGGAAACACCATATATTTT.

The V and J genes are TRBV5-4 and TRBJ1-1; D may be TRBD1 (5 bases). The V end was cut by 0 bases, the J end by 5 bases, with 17 bases between. Germline CDR1 is SGHNT and CDR2 is YYREEE (reference sequence). The CDR3 sequence is 16 residues long. The CDR3: CASSLEGAHPKTEAFF. The CDR3 DNA sequence: TGTGCCAGCAGCTTGGAAGGGGCCCACCCGAAGACTGAAGCTTTCTTT.

This clone has more than one count but fewer than ten. The chain links TRBV19 to TRBJ1-3; D gene unclear. V dropped 1 base and J dropped 0 bases, with 10 bases sitting between them. The CDR3 length is 16 residues. Germline V CDR1 and CDR2: LNHDA, SQIVND (reference sequence). CDR3 DNA sequence: TGTGCCAGTAGTATAGGGCGGGCGGCCTCTGGAAACACCATATATTTT. This translates into CASSIGRAASGNTIYF.

This clone was recorded once. The rearrangement uses TRBV7-8 and TRBJ1-5; D unclear. The CDR3 is 18 residues long. Trimming left V 0 bases short and J 2 bases short, with 17 bases between. Germline V gene sequence: CDR1 SGHVS, CDR2 FQNEAQ. The DNA of the CDR3 is TGTGCCAGCAGCTTAGCCCGCTTACTAAATCGGGGCAATCAGCCCCAGCATTTT. As protein: CASSLARLLNRGNQPQHF. The whole variable domain, remainder taken from reference TRBV7-8 and TRBJ1-5, is GAGVSQSPRYKVAKRGQDVALRCDPISGHVSLFWYQQALGQGPEFLTYFQNEAQLDKSGLPSDRFFAERPEGSVSTLKIQRTQQEDSAVYLCASSLARLLNRGNQPQHFGDGTRLSIL.